A single sample is the source of the 3 T cell receptor beta chains below, sequenced in a study of Graves' ophthalmopathy and Graves' hyperthyroidism. RNA transcripts yielded amplified TCR beta CDR3 regions. First-round RT-PCR employed HTBI primers, with a second-round multiplex PCR after it. TCRdb re-derived calls from the multiplex PCR reads in MiXCR, one entry per CDR3 protein. The sample contains a few hundred thousand distinct CDR3 sequences, about 18% of which appear only once. The sample was peripheral blood. The receptors come from a woman aged 18-29 years with Graves' ophthalmopathy.

This clonotype was seen many times. The gene calls are TRBV7-8 and TRBJ1-1, with 7 bases aligning to TRBD1. CDR1 and CDR2 from the germline V gene are SGHVS and FQNEAQ. CDR3 length: 15 residues. V lost 1 base, J lost 5 bases, and 7 bases stayed unmatched. In DNA form, the CDR3 reads TGTGCCAGCAGCTTAGGTGACAGGGTAGAAACTGAAGCTTTCTTT. It specifies CASSLGDRVETEAFF.

This clonotype was counted ten times or more. The genes are TRBV6-5 and TRBJ2-4, with 12 bases aligning to TRBD2. The CDR3 length is 15 residues. Germline V gene lookup returns CDR1 MNHEY and CDR2 SVGAGI. V gave up 5 bases and J gave up 8 bases; unmatched junction bases: 7. CDR3 in amino acids: CASSPETSGSHIQYF. In DNA form, the CDR3 reads TGTGCCAGCAGTCCTGAGACTAGCGGGAGTCACATTCAGTACTTC.

This clonotype showed up many times. The genes are TRBV15 and TRBJ2-5; tentative D call: TRBD2 (5 bases). This CDR3 is built from 17 residues. The germline V and J ends were trimmed by 1 base and 1 base, with 16 bases remaining between them. Per the germline V gene, CDR1 is LNHNV and CDR2 is YYDKDF (reference sequence). DNA of the CDR3: TGTGCCACCAGCAGAGGGGCCACAGACTACTTCCAAGAGACCCAGTACTTC. Protein: CATSRGATDYFQETQYF.